This T cell receptor (beta chain) was documented in a study of cytomegalovirus exposure and HLA in healthy donors. General observations from the study: Follow-up analysis found HLA locus-dependent TCR association rates, highest for DRB1 and lowest for HLA-C.

With 60 Vbeta and 13 Jbeta primers, the PCR was carried out. Sequenced by immunoSEQ multiplex PCR; TCRdb stores in-frame clones only, minus some. The sample shows about 130,000 clones, over 60% of them seen only once. Donors in the study were healthy people who gave bone marrow. The CDR3 is 15 residues long. Trimming cost V 1 base and J 6 bases, with 12 bases left between them. Germline CDR1 and CDR2: LNHDA and SQIVND (reference sequence). Comment on this clone: As yet, its antigen is unknown.

This chain connects TRBV19 to TRBJ2-2; TRBD2 is a possible D gene (5 bases). This sequence originates from a human donor in good health. Sequencing input: PBMCs. CDR3 nucleotides: TGTGCCAGTAGTATAGCCCCGCCGGGGTCCGGGGAGCTGTTTTTT. Translating it yields CASSIAPPGSGELFF.